The 25 T cell receptor beta chains below were found in one sample sequenced in a study of shared clonotypes between healthy human individuals. Method: immunoSEQ multiplex PCR; TCRdb's copy keeps in-frame clones and lacks some. Altogether some 500,000 clones are present, 79% being singletons, with the ten largest covering over 9.5%. What was sequenced was PBMCs. The receptor source for this set is a woman in her forties in good health. Some clones in this sample may be carry-over from other donors' samples.

In its sample, this clone was seen many times. The identical CDR3 is also encoded by other nucleotide sequences in the sample. The chain recombines TRBV11-2 with TRBJ2-7; D remains ambiguous. The CDR3 spans 14 residues. In germline, CDR1 is SGHAT, CDR2 FQNNGV. V lost 1 base to trimming and J lost 0 bases, with 7 bases between them. CDR3 residues: CASSLGGSSYEQYF. The CDR3 DNA is TGTGCCAGCAGCTTAGGTGGCAGCTCCTACGAGCAGTACTTC.

This clone showed up just once. This rearrangement joins TRBV7-9 to TRBJ1-4; a possible D gene is TRBD1 (5 bases). Trimming removed 4 bases from V and 4 bases from J, with 13 bases in between. Germline-derived CDR1 and CDR2 are SEHNR and FQNEAQ (reference sequence). The CDR3 sequence is 15 residues long. The DNA of the CDR3 is TGTGCCAGCAGCTCCTCGGGACGGTATAATGAAAAACTGTTTTTT. It codes for CASSSSGRYNEKLFF.

The rearrangement joins TRBV25-1 to TRBJ1-6; TRBD1 matches 10 bases. Trimming removed 4 bases from V and 7 bases from J; junction bases left unmatched: 13. This CDR3 comprises 18 residues. From germline, CDR1 is MGHDK and CDR2 SYGVNS. The CDR3 region has the DNA TGTGCCAGCAGTGGAAATTGGGACAGGGGTCGATCCAATTCACCCCTCCACTTT. Its translation: CASSGNWDRGRSNSPLHF. The full variable domain, completed using reference TRBV25-1 and TRBJ1-6, is EADIYQTPRYLVIGTGKKITLECSQTMGHDKMYWYQQDPGMELHLIHYSYGVNSTEKGDLSSESTVSRIRTEHFPLTLESARPSHTSQYLCASSGNWDRGRSNSPLHFGNGTRLTVT.

Concerning this clone itself: This likely stems from a read error, as it lies one base from a far larger clone. The chain joins TRBV29-1 to TRBJ2-1; 10 positions agree with TRBD1. CDR3 length: 13 residues. V was pared by 6 bases and J by 6 bases, with 5 bases of the junction left unmatched. CDR1 and CDR2 from the germline V gene are SQVTM and ANQGSEA. CDR3 sequence reads: CSVGTGAVNEQFF. Written as DNA, the CDR3 is TGCAGCGTCGGGACAGGGGCGGTCAATGAGCAGTTCTTC.

V gene TRBV6-5 combines with J gene TRBJ2-2, with 8 bases matching TRBD1. CDR3 length: 15 residues. Per the germline V gene, CDR1 is MNHEY and CDR2 is SVGAGI. After removal of 5 bases from V and 3 bases from J, the junction contained 5 bases not matched to a gene. CDR3 residues: CASSADRDDTGELFF. CDR3 in DNA: TGTGCCAGCAGTGCGGACAGGGACGACACCGGGGAGCTGTTTTTT.

This clone was seen only once. The chain combines TRBV29-1 with TRBJ2-1, with a tentative D call TRBD2 (6 bases). Trimming removed 6 bases from V and 7 bases from J, with 16 bases in between. Germline CDR1 reads SQVTM; CDR2 reads ANQGSEA. The CDR3 loop spans 13 amino acids. The DNA for the CDR3 is TGCAGCGTGGGGTGGGGCGGAGGGAATGAGCAGTTCTTC. Its protein is CSVGWGGGNEQFF.

The chain uses TRBV6-1 and TRBJ2-3; perhaps TRBD2 as D (5 bases). The CDR3 runs 13 residues. Germline CDR1 and CDR2: MNHNS and SASEGT. CDR3 in DNA: TGTGCGCAGTCGGGCGGCCCGGGGGATACGCAGTATTTT. It is translated as CAQSGGPGDTQYF.

This clone was found once. The V gene is TRBV29-1, the J gene TRBJ2-1; TRBD1 aligns across 9 bases. This CDR3 region has 13 residues. Germline V gives CDR1 SQVTM, CDR2 ANQGSEA. V lost 7 bases to trimming and J lost 5 bases; unmatched junction nucleotides: 6. This CDR3 reads CSAGTGWNNEQFF. CDR3 sequence (DNA): TGCAGCGCCGGGACAGGGTGGAACAATGAGCAGTTCTTC.

V gene TRBV19 combines with J gene TRBJ1-4; possibly TRBD1 for D (6 bases). The germline V gene encodes CDR1 LNHDA and CDR2 SQIVND (reference sequence). Trimming left V 7 bases short and J 3 bases short, with 9 bases between. The CDR3 extends over 13 amino acids. CDR3 sequence: CASIRGPNEKLFF. CDR3 in DNA: TGTGCCAGTATCAGGGGACCTAATGAAAAACTGTTTTTT.

The rearrangement links TRBV10-3 to TRBJ2-1, with 8 bases identical to TRBD2. This CDR3 is built from 14 residues. Trimming at V came to 10 bases and at J to 7 bases, leaving 12 bases not matched to a gene. CDR1 is ENHRY, CDR2 SYGVKD, per germline. The CDR3, as DNA: TGTGCCACCAATAGCGGGATGGTAGAGAATGAGCAGTTCTTC. Its translation is CATNSGMVENEQFF.

This sequence joins TRBV19 and TRBJ2-7, with TRBD2 matching 10 bases. Germline CDR1 is LNHDA and CDR2 is SQIVND (reference sequence). The CDR3 consists of 13 residues. V was clipped by 6 bases and J by 5 bases; unmatched bases: 4. CDR3 in amino acids: CASSTGLAHEQYF. The CDR3 region has the DNA TGTGCCAGTAGCACGGGACTAGCGCACGAGCAGTACTTC.

The rearrangement uses TRBV4-2 and TRBJ1-5, with no clear D. CDR1 and CDR2 (germline): LGHNA, YNFKEQ. With 1 base removed from V and 0 bases from J, the gap between germline ends came to 4 bases. This CDR3 has 14 residues. CDR3 protein: CASSQVNSNQPQHF. CDR3 bases: TGTGCCAGCAGCCAAGTGAATAGCAATCAGCCCCAGCATTTT.

The chain has TRBV5-5 and TRBJ2-7, with 7 bases aligning to TRBD1. The CDR3 totals 12 residues. V lost 4 bases and J lost 6; bases outside the gene matches: 4. Per the germline V gene, CDR1 is SGHKS and CDR2 is YYEKEE (reference sequence). This chain's CDR3 is CASSIGTVEQYF. The CDR3 nucleotides are TGTGCCAGCAGCATCGGGACAGTCGAGCAGTACTTC.

This clone was recorded once. The chain combines TRBV6-4 with TRBJ2-1, with TRBD2 identical over 10 bases. Germline V gene data show CDR1 as MRHNA and CDR2 as SNTAGT. After removal of 6 bases from V and 3 bases from J, the junction contained 5 bases not matched to a gene. The CDR3 has 15 amino acids. The CDR3 sequence: CASSSGGAFYNEQFF. The CDR3 DNA follows: TGTGCCAGCAGCAGCGGGGGGGCCTTCTACAATGAGCAGTTCTTC.

This clone appeared many times. The chain recombines TRBV15 with TRBJ2-7; 10 bases are a match to TRBD2. V shed 1 base, J shed 0 bases, and the junction held 12 bases outside the gene matches. This CDR3 spans 19 amino acids. Germline V gene data show CDR1 as LNHNV and CDR2 as YYDKDF (reference sequence). Here the CDR3 DNA reads TGTGCCACCAGCAGAGCCCCGACTAGCGGGCCTATCCGCTCCTACGAGCAGTACTTC. This encodes CATSRAPTSGPIRSYEQYF. Full variable domain (rest looked up from reference TRBV15 and TRBJ2-7): DAMVIQNPRYQVTQFGKPVTLSCSQTLNHNVMYWYQQKSSQAPKLLFHYYDKDFNNEADTPDNFQSRRPNTSFCFLDIRSPGLGDTAMYLCATSRAPTSGPIRSYEQYFGPGTRLTVT.

The chain recombines TRBV19 with TRBJ1-5; D not resolved. V shed 3 bases and J shed 6 bases, with 15 bases lying between them. The germline V gene has CDR1 LNHDA and CDR2 SQIVND (reference sequence). The CDR3 loop spans 15 amino acids. The CDR3 loop is CASSMDFSDTQPQHF. The CDR3 nucleotides read TGTGCCAGTAGTATGGATTTCTCGGATACTCAGCCCCAGCATTTT.

This clone was found a few times. The chain has TRBV28 and TRBJ1-5; 7 bases agree with TRBD1. The CDR3 sequence is 14 residues long. Germline CDR1 MDHEN, CDR2 SYDVKM. V gave up 7 bases and J gave up 4 bases; unmatched junction bases: 7. The CDR3 loop reads CASTETGTNQPQHF. The CDR3 nucleotides are TGTGCCAGCACCGAGACAGGGACGAATCAGCCCCAGCATTTT.

This chain links TRBV29-1 with TRBJ1-1, with D unresolved. CDR1 and CDR2 (germline): SQVTM, ANQGSEA. The CDR3 length is 13 residues. V was cut by 2 bases and J by 1 base, with 8 bases left in between. CDR3 in amino acids: CSVERGGNTEAFF. As DNA, the CDR3 is TGCAGCGTTGAACGGGGTGGGAACACTGAAGCTTTCTTT. The full variable domain, its missing parts supplied by reference TRBV29-1 and TRBJ1-1, is SAVISQKPSRDICQRGTSLTIQCQVDSQVTMMFWYRQQPGQSLTLIATANQGSEATYESGFVIDKFPISRPNLTFSTLTVSNMSPEDSSIYLCSVERGGNTEAFFGQGTRLTVV.

The chain couples TRBV11-1 to TRBJ2-3; 12 bases are a match to TRBD2. The germline V gene encodes CDR1 SGHAT and CDR2 FQDESV (reference sequence). The CDR3 sequence is 17 residues long. V lost 4 bases and J lost 1; bases outside the gene matches: 6. The CDR3 is CASSSGLAGGGTDTQYF. In DNA, the CDR3 is TGTGCCAGCAGCTCGGGACTAGCGGGCGGGGGCACAGATACGCAGTATTTT. Using reference TRBV11-1 and TRBJ2-3 for the parts outside the CDR3, the full variable domain is EAEVAQSPRYKITEKSQAVAFWCDPISGHATLYWYRQILGQGPELLVQFQDESVVDDSQLPKDRFSAERLKGVDSTLKIQPAELGDSAMYLCASSSGLAGGGTDTQYFGPGTRLTVL.

The rearrangement uses TRBV30 and TRBJ2-7; TRBD2 matches 10 bases. The V gene's germline CDR1 is GTSNPN and CDR2 SVGIG (reference sequence). The CDR3 length is 13 residues. The J segment lost 7 bases and the V segment lost 8 bases, leaving 11 bases of the junction unmatched. The CDR3 nucleotides are TGTGCCCTCAGCCGAGCGGGAGGGGATGAGCAGTACTTC. This sequence encodes CALSRAGGDEQYF.

The rearrangement links TRBV9 to TRBJ2-2; 9 positions match TRBD2. The CDR3 spans 16 residues. Trimming took 2 bases from V and 4 from J; bases not matched to a gene: 6. Looked up from germline, CDR1 is SGDLS and CDR2 is YYNGEE. The CDR3 DNA is TGTGCCAGCAGCGTTAGCGGGAGTGTCATCACCGGGGAGCTGTTTTTT. It specifies CASSVSGSVITGELFF.

CDR3 sequence reads: CASRGAQFSYEQYF. In DNA form, the CDR3 reads TGTGCCAGCAGGGGGGCACAGTTCTCCTACGAGCAGTACTTC. The chain uses TRBV7-2 and TRBJ2-7; weak D call: TRBD1 (6 bases). CDR3 length: 14 residues. Looked up from germline, CDR1 is SGHTA and CDR2 is FQGNSA. The ends were cut back, 6 bases at V and 0 bases at J, with 12 bases in the middle.

The chain recombines TRBV7-8 with TRBJ1-5, with D possibly matching TRBD1 (5 bases). Germline V gene lookup returns CDR1 SGHVS and CDR2 FQNEAQ. Trimming shortened V by 4 bases and J by 9 bases, and 16 bases separated the two germline ends. The CDR3 has 14 amino acids. The CDR3 DNA reads as TGTGCCAGCAGCTCGGGGGGGGATGGTCGGCCCCAGCATTTT. It codes for CASSSGGDGRPQHF. Drawing the rest from reference TRBV7-8 and TRBJ1-5, the complete variable domain is GAGVSQSPRYKVAKRGQDVALRCDPISGHVSLFWYQQALGQGPEFLTYFQNEAQLDKSGLPSDRFFAERPEGSVSTLKIQRTQQEDSAVYLCASSSGGDGRPQHFGDGTRLSIL.

J is TRBJ2-7 and V is TRBV5-6, with D tentatively TRBD1 or TRBD2 (5 bases each). CDR3 length: 17 residues. Trimming cost V 0 bases and J 2 bases, with 18 bases left between them. Germline loops: CDR1 SGHDT, CDR2 YYEEEE. CDR3 sequence (DNA): TGTGCCAGCAGCTTGGGGGCCGGGGCCTACCCGCCCTACGAGCAGTACTTC. Residues: CASSLGAGAYPPYEQYF.

The chain has TRBV5-6 and TRBJ1-1, with 7 positions matching TRBD1. V dropped 5 bases and J dropped 2; count of bases not matched to a gene: 12. CDR1 and CDR2 from the germline V gene are SGHDT and YYEEEE. The length of the CDR3 is 16 residues. DNA for the CDR3: TGTGCCAGCAGAAGGTTCGAACAGGGGTACAACACTGAAGCTTTCTTT. This sequence encodes CASRRFEQGYNTEAFF.